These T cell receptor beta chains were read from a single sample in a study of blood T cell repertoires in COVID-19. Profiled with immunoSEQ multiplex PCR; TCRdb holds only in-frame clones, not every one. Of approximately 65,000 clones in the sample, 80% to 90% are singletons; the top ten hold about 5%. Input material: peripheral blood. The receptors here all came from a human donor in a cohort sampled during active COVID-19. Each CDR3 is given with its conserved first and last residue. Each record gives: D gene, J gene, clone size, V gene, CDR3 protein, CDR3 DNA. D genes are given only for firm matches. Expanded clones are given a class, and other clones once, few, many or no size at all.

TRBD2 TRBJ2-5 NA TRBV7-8 CASSLPLGGKTQYF TGTGCCAGCAGCTTACCGTTGGGGGGGAAGACCCAGTACTTC
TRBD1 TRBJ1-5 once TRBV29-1 CSVKQGNQPQHF TGCAGCGTTAAACAGGGGAATCAGCCCCAGCATTTT
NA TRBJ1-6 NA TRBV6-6 CASSYEGRGNSPLHF TGTGCCAGCAGTTATGAGGGGAGGGGAAATTCACCCCTCCACTTT
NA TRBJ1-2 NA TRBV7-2 CASSLRQGGTNYGYTF TGTGCCAGCAGCTTAAGGCAGGGCGGTACTAACTATGGCTACACCTTC
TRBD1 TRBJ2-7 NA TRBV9 CASSGRQGFYEQYF TGTGCCAGCAGCGGAAGACAGGGATTCTACGAGCAGTACTTC
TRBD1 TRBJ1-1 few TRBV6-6 CASTPQGANTEAFF TGTGCCAGCACCCCACAGGGGGCAAACACTGAAGCTTTCTTT
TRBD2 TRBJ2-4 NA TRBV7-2 CASSKREVAKNIQYF TGTGCCAGCAGCAAACGGGAGGTAGCCAAAAACATTCAGTACTTC
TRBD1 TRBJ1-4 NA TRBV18 CASSPATGSAEKLFF TGTGCCAGCTCACCAGCGACAGGGTCGGCTGAAAAACTGTTTTTT
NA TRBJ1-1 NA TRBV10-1 CASSELRTVQTSKGVTEAFF TGCGCCAGCAGTGAGTTACGAACAGTACAAACTAGTAAAGGAGTCACTGAAGCTTTCTTT
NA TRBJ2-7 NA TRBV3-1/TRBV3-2 CASSQEGSSYEQYF TGTGCCAGCAGCCAAGAGGGGAGCTCCTACGAGCAGTACTTC
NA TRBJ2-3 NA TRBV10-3 CAISGRTGSTDTQYF TGTGCCATCAGTGGGCGCACGGGGAGCACAGATACGCAGTATTTT
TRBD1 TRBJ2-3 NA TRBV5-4 CASSLGGQGRSTDTQYF TGTGCCAGCAGCTTGGGAGGACAGGGACGAAGCACAGATACGCAGTATTTT
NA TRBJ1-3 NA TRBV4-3 CASSQFATAISGNTIYF TGCGCCAGCAGCCAATTTGCAACAGCCATCTCTGGAAACACCATATATTTT
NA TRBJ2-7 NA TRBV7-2 CASSLRDNMGEQYF TGTGCCAGCAGCTTGAGGGACAATATGGGCGAGCAGTACTTC
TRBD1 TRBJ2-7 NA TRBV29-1 CSVEDSRDRAHEQYF TGCAGCGTTGAAGACAGCCGGGACAGGGCCCACGAGCAGTACTTC
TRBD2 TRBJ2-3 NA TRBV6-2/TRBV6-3 CASSLAGGPYTQYF TGTGCCAGCAGCCTAGCGGGGGGGCCTTATACGCAGTATTTT
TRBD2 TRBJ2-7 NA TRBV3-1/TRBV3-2 CASSQDTPGLGYEQYF TGTGCCAGCAGCCAAGATACACCGGGACTAGGTTACGAGCAGTACTTC
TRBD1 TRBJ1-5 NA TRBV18 CASSPRTGGRGQPQHF TGTGCCAGCTCACCGCGGACAGGGGGACGGGGTCAGCCCCAGCATTTT
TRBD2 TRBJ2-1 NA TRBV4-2 CASSLHRLAGGNEQFF TGTGCCAGCAGCTTACACAGACTAGCGGGGGGCAATGAGCAGTTCTTC
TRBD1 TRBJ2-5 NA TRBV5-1 CASSFQGAETQYF TGCGCCAGCAGCTTTCAGGGGGCAGAGACCCAGTACTTC
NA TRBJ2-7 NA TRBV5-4 CASSPGRRGYEQYF TGTGCCAGCAGCCCCGGACGACGGGGGTACGAGCAGTACTTC
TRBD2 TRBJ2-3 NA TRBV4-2 CASSQETAGGTTDTQYF TGTGCCAGCAGCCAAGAGACAGCGGGGGGGACCACAGATACGCAGTATTTT
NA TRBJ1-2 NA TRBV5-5 CASSSGQNYGYTF TGTGCCAGCAGCTCCGGACAGAACTATGGCTACACCTTC
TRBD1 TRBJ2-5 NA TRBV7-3 CASSLAGGAETQYF TGTGCCAGCAGCCTTGCAGGGGGCGCAGAGACCCAGTACTTC
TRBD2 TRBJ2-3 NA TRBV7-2 CASNQGGTSGTDTQYF TGTGCCAGCAATCAAGGGGGGACTAGCGGCACAGATACGCAGTATTTT
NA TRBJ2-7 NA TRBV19 CASSMRAGSHYEQYF TGTGCCAGTAGTATGAGGGCAGGATCGCACTACGAGCAGTACTTC
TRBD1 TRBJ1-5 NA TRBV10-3 CAISRTGYSNQPQHF TGTGCCATCAGTCGGACAGGCTATAGCAATCAGCCCCAGCATTTT
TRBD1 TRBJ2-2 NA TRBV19 CASTLPGQGHGELFF TGTGCCAGTACCCTTCCGGGACAGGGGCACGGGGAGCTGTTTTTT
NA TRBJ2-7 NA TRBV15 CATSRGDSREQYF TGTGCCACCAGCAGGGGGGACTCTCGCGAGCAGTACTTC
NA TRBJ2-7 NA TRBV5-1 CSFPGFWYEQYF TGCTCATTCCCCGGGTTTTGGTACGAGCAGTACTTC
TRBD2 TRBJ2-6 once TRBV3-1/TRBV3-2 CASSREGGSGANVLTF TGTGCCAGCAGCCGGGAGGGAGGCTCTGGGGCCAACGTCCTGACTTTC
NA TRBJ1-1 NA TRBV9 CASSAGPHGIF TGTGCCAGCAGTGCCGGGCCTCACGGGATCTTT
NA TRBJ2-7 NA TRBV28 CASYSRPTYEQYF TGTGCCAGCTATAGCCGCCCGACCTACGAGCAGTACTTC
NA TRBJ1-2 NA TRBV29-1 CSVEFPSRNGYTF TGCAGCGTTGAATTCCCATCGAGGAATGGCTACACCTTC
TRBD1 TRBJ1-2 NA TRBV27 CASSLYYDRGGNGYTF TGTGCCAGCAGTTTATACTATGACAGGGGCGGCAATGGCTACACCTTC
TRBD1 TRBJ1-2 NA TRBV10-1 CASSPGTGNYGYTF TGCGCCAGCAGCCCCGGGACAGGGAACTATGGCTACACCTTC
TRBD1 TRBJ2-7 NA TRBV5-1 CASTPGTGAPYEQYF TGCGCCAGCACCCCAGGGACAGGGGCCCCCTACGAGCAGTACTTC
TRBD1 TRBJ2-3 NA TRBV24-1 CATKAGGSSTDTQYF TGTGCCACCAAAGCAGGGGGTTCAAGCACAGATACGCAGTATTTT
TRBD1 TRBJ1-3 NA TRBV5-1 CASSWDREDTIYF TGCGCCAGCAGCTGGGACAGGGAAGACACCATATATTTT
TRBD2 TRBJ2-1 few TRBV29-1 CSVSSGTYNEQFF TGCAGCGTGTCTAGCGGAACCTACAATGAGCAGTTCTTC
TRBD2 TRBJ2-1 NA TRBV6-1 CASSERAGYIYNEQFF TGTGCCAGCAGTGAAAGAGCGGGGTACATATACAATGAGCAGTTCTTC